One sample yielded the 31 T cell receptor beta chains listed below, sequenced in a study of beta chain features in type 1 diabetes. What was sequenced were expressed TCRB transcripts, since all of the isolated RNA had been reverse transcribed. Some clones are missing from TCRdb's copy, which holds only in-frame ones; the method was immunoSEQ multiplex PCR. Among about 260,000 clones, about 70% were seen once, and the ten largest hold approximately 0.053%. The sequencing input was naive CD4+ T cells from blood. These TCRs come from a man in his thirties or forties in good health.

This chain connects TRBV15 to TRBJ1-5; unclear D gene. Trimming left V 9 bases short and J 6 bases short, with 3 bases between. The CDR3 runs to 9 residues. Per the germline V gene, CDR1 is LNHNV and CDR2 is YYDKDF (reference sequence). Here the CDR3 reads CATCQPQHF. In DNA, the CDR3 is TGTGCCACTTGTCAGCCCCAGCATTTT.

The chain joins TRBV30 to TRBJ2-1, with TRBD2 matching over 11 bases. The CDR3 runs to 15 residues. The germline CDR1 and CDR2 sequences are GTSNPN and SVGIG (reference sequence). Trimming cost V 0 bases and J 2 bases; bases outside gene matches: 0. The CDR3 nucleotides are TGTGCCTGGAGTGTACTAGCGGGAGCCTACAATGAGCAGTTCTTC. It yields the protein CAWSVLAGAYNEQFF.

V and J are TRBV27 and TRBJ1-6; no definite D call. Germline V lookup: CDR1 MNHEY, CDR2 SMNVEV (reference sequence). There are 13 residues in the CDR3. The ends were cut back, 5 bases at V and 9 bases at J, with 11 bases in the middle. CDR3 in amino acids: CASSPGESSPLHF. CDR3 nucleotides: TGTGCCAGCAGTCCCGGTGAAAGTTCACCCCTCCACTTT.

This rearrangement joins TRBV7-9 to TRBJ1-1; no clear D gene. Germline CDR1 reads SEHNR; CDR2 reads FQNEAQ (reference sequence). This CDR3 is 10 amino acids long. Trimming removed 8 bases at V and 5 bases at J, with 6 bases between. The DNA of the CDR3 is TGTGCCAGCCGGAGGACTGAAGCTTTCTTT. This translates into CASRRTEAFF.

CDR3 coding DNA: TGCGCCAGCAGCCAAGTATTAGACGGGGAGCTGTTTTTT. Translation: CASSQVLDGELFF. The chain is built from TRBV4-3 and TRBJ2-2; no clear D. Germline-derived CDR1 and CDR2 are LGHNA and YSLEER. This CDR3 region has 13 residues. V was trimmed by 1 base and J by 7 bases, leaving 7 bases between them.

This clone appeared once. This chain links TRBV7-9 with TRBJ2-7; D perhaps matches TRBD2 (6 bases). CDR1 is SEHNR and CDR2 is FQNEAQ in the germline V gene (reference sequence). V lost 7 bases to trimming and J lost 0 bases, with 13 bases between them. CDR3 length: 14 amino acids. The DNA of the CDR3 is TGTGCCAGCACCTTGGAGGGGAGCTCCTACGAGCAGTACTTC. It specifies CASTLEGSSYEQYF.

The count of this clone is one. The V gene is TRBV29-1, the J gene TRBJ1-2; 11 bases agree with TRBD1. This CDR3 is built from 13 residues. CDR1 and CDR2 (germline): SQVTM, ANQGSEA. The ends lost 6 bases at V and 4 bases at J; junction bases unmatched: 4. The CDR3 DNA reads as TGCAGCGTCAGGGACAGGGGGTCCTATGGCTACACCTTC. It translates to CSVRDRGSYGYTF. The whole variable domain, filled in from reference TRBV29-1 and TRBJ1-2, reads SAVISQKPSRDICQRGTSLTIQCQVDSQVTMMFWYRQQPGQSLTLIATANQGSEATYESGFVIDKFPISRPNLTFSTLTVSNMSPEDSSIYLCSVRDRGSYGYTFGSGTRLTVV.

J is TRBJ2-3 and V is TRBV6-1; 13 positions agree with TRBD2. The CDR3 sequence is 15 residues long. V was clipped by 6 bases and J by 4 bases; unmatched bases: 4. Per the germline V gene, CDR1 is MNHNS and CDR2 is SASEGT. In DNA, the CDR3 is TGTGCCAGCAGGGTAACTAGCGGGGGGGCAGATACGCAGTATTTT. This translates into CASRVTSGGADTQYF.

This clone was seen only a few times. The chain links TRBV11-2 to TRBJ2-5; D remains unclear. Germline V gives CDR1 SGHAT, CDR2 FQNNGV. CDR3 size: 12 residues. With 2 bases removed from V and 5 bases from J, the gap between germline ends came to 6 bases. CDR3 nucleotides: TGTGCCAGCAGCTTACGATGGGAGACCCAGTACTTC. The encoded protein is CASSLRWETQYF.

A word on this clone: Other DNA sequences from this sample encode an identical CDR3 as well. CDR3 in DNA: TGTGCCAGCAGTGCAGGGAATCAGCCCCAGCATTTT. Protein sequence: CASSAGNQPQHF. The chain carries TRBV25-1 and TRBJ1-5; a weak D match, TRBD1 (5 bases). The CDR3 runs to 12 residues. The V gene lost 4 bases and the J gene lost 4 bases, with 5 bases spanning the gap. Per the germline V gene, CDR1 is MGHDK and CDR2 is SYGVNS.

This clone showed up just a few times. This chain joins TRBV30 and TRBJ2-4, with D possibly TRBD1 on 6 matching bases. Germline V gene sequence: CDR1 GTSNPN, CDR2 SVGIG (reference sequence). The CDR3 is made up of 15 amino acids. The germline V and J ends were trimmed by 2 bases and 7 bases, with 18 bases remaining between them. CDR3: CAWSPLTGPGNIQYF. As DNA, the CDR3 is TGTGCCTGGAGTCCCCTTACAGGGCCAGGGAACATTCAGTACTTC.

The rearrangement joins TRBV28 to TRBJ2-7; no clear D. CDR3 length equals 12 residues. Per the germline V gene, CDR1 is MDHEN and CDR2 is SYDVKM. V was pared by 6 bases and J by 0 bases, with 6 bases between. CDR3 sequence reads: CASSPRSYEQYF. CDR3 bases: TGTGCCAGCAGCCCCCGCTCCTACGAGCAGTACTTC.

In this sample, this clone turned up a few times. The chain recombines TRBV29-1 with TRBJ2-3; either TRBD1 or TRBD2 may supply D (6 bases each). V lost 6 bases to trimming and J lost 0 bases, with 10 bases between them. This CDR3 comprises 13 residues. CDR1 SQVTM and CDR2 ANQGSEA come from the germline V gene. Here the CDR3 reads CSVRGLSTDTQYF. The CDR3 DNA follows: TGCAGCGTACGGGGGCTTAGCACAGATACGCAGTATTTT.

The chain has TRBV7-2 and TRBJ1-6; no clear D. V was trimmed by 4 bases and J by 5 bases, leaving 3 bases between them. From germline, CDR1 is SGHTA and CDR2 FQGNSA. The CDR3 runs 12 residues. CDR3 region: CASSYNNSPLHF. CDR3 DNA sequence: TGTGCCAGCAGCTATAATAATTCACCCCTCCACTTT.

The chain couples TRBV27 to TRBJ2-5; tentative D call: TRBD1 (5 bases). The CDR3 sequence is 15 residues long. The V gene lost 3 bases and the J gene lost 4 bases, with 15 bases spanning the gap. Germline V gene sequence: CDR1 MNHEY, CDR2 SMNVEV (reference sequence). For the CDR3, the DNA is TGTGCCAGCAGTTTTGTAAGACAGCGCGGAGAGACCCAGTACTTC. It encodes CASSFVRQRGETQYF.

The chain recombines TRBV7-9 with TRBJ1-5; D gene ambiguous. Germline V gene sequence: CDR1 SEHNR, CDR2 FQNEAQ (reference sequence). The CDR3 sequence is 13 residues long. V dropped 5 bases and J dropped 3 bases, with 8 bases sitting between them. CDR3 in DNA: TGTGCCAGCAGCGTGGGTGACAATCAGCCCCAGCATTTT. This sequence encodes CASSVGDNQPQHF.

This rearrangement joins TRBV29-1 to TRBJ2-3, with TRBD2 matching 15 bases. The junction had 4 bases not matched to a gene; V was cut back by 4 bases and J by 2 bases. This CDR3 has 16 residues. Germline-derived CDR1 and CDR2 are SQVTM and ANQGSEA. CDR3 DNA: TGCAGCGTTGCGGGACTAGCGGGGGGTTTCACAGATACGCAGTATTTT. Amino acids: CSVAGLAGGFTDTQYF.

J is TRBJ2-3 and V is TRBV6-6; no clear D. Germline lookup yields CDR1 MNHNY and CDR2 SVGAGI (reference sequence). This CDR3 has 14 amino acids. V was pared by 2 bases and J by 0 bases, with 6 bases between. The CDR3 nucleotides read TGTGCCAGCAGTTACAAGGCTAGCACAGATACGCAGTATTTT. Residues: CASSYKASTDTQYF.

In the case of this clone: The same CDR3 is also encoded by other DNA sequences in this sample. The chain uses TRBV30 and TRBJ1-5; no clear D. The CDR3 runs to 14 residues. Germline V gene lookup returns CDR1 GTSNPN and CDR2 SVGIG (reference sequence). V was shortened by 1 base and J by 0 bases, with 7 bases between the two germline ends. The CDR3 spells CAWSGGISNQPQHF. The CDR3 nucleotides are TGTGCCTGGAGTGGAGGAATTAGCAATCAGCCCCAGCATTTT. Complete variable domain (other parts from reference TRBV30 and TRBJ1-5): SQTIHQWPATLVQPVGSPLSLECTVEGTSNPNLYWYRQAAGRGLQLLFYSVGIGQISSEVPQNLSASRPQDRQFILSSKKLLLSDSGFYLCAWSGGISNQPQHFGDGTRLSIL.

This clone was picked up a small number of times. The genes are TRBV9 and TRBJ2-3; no definite D call. The germline V gene has CDR1 SGDLS and CDR2 YYNGEE. The CDR3 length is 15 residues. Trimming removed 4 bases from V and 4 bases from J, with 16 bases in between. The CDR3 reads CASSTGPLGADTQYF. The CDR3 DNA sequence: TGTGCCAGCAGCACCGGACCATTGGGCGCAGATACGCAGTATTTT.

This clone has only a few counts. This sample includes further DNA sequences coding for the same CDR3. The chain has TRBV29-1 and TRBJ2-2; D possibly corresponds to TRBD1 (5 bases). V was pared by 2 bases and J by 4 bases, with 5 bases between. CDR1 and CDR2 (germline): SQVTM, ANQGSEA. The CDR3 spans 12 residues. The CDR3 sequence is CSVERGTGELFF. CDR3 DNA: TGCAGCGTTGAAAGGGGCACCGGGGAGCTGTTTTTT.

V and J are TRBV30 and TRBJ2-7; D remains unclear. Germline CDR1 GTSNPN, CDR2 SVGIG (reference sequence). The CDR3 length is 11 residues. Deletions cut 5 bases from V and 2 bases from J, with 7 bases between. The CDR3 nucleotides are TGTGCCTGGGGCCTAACCTACGAGCAGTACTTC. It encodes CAWGLTYEQYF.

This clone appeared a few times. The chain recombines TRBV28 with TRBJ2-5, with D perhaps matching TRBD1 (7 bases). Germline V gene lookup returns CDR1 MDHEN and CDR2 SYDVKM. The CDR3 runs to 15 residues. V was clipped by 6 bases and J by 2 bases, with 16 bases between them. DNA for the CDR3: TGTGCCAGCAGCTCCAGGCGGGACAGTCAAGAGACCCAGTACTTC. As protein: CASSSRRDSQETQYF. Filled out from reference TRBV28 and TRBJ2-5, the complete variable domain reads DVKVTQSSRYLVKRTGEKVFLECVQDMDHENMFWYRQDPGLGLRLIYFSYDVKMKEKGDIPEGYSVSREKKERFSLILESASTNQTSMYLCASSSRRDSQETQYFGPGTRLLVL.

This clone was seen once. V and J are TRBV2 and TRBJ2-4; D possibly corresponds to TRBD2 (5 bases). The germline gives CDR1 SNHLY, CDR2 FYNNEI. Trimming removed 3 bases from V and 10 bases from J, with 7 bases in between. The CDR3 totals 11 residues. The CDR3 loop is CASSDRGIQYF. The CDR3 nucleotides are TGTGCCAGCAGTGACCGAGGGATTCAGTACTTC.

This clone was detected a few times. Distinct nucleotide sequences in the sample also encode this CDR3. The chain carries TRBV30 and TRBJ2-2; unclear D gene. V shed 0 bases and J shed 8 bases, with 4 bases lying between them. This CDR3 region has 11 residues. Germline-derived CDR1 and CDR2 are GTSNPN and SVGIG (reference sequence). CDR3 region: CAWSVAGELFF. The CDR3 bases are TGTGCCTGGAGTGTAGCAGGGGAGCTGTTTTTT.

This clone was recorded a few times. The V gene is TRBV30, the J gene TRBJ2-4; tentatively, D is TRBD1 (7 bases). Germline V gene data show CDR1 as GTSNPN and CDR2 as SVGIG (reference sequence). Trimming took off 5 bases at V and 15 bases at J, with 20 bases between the two ends. This CDR3 is 12 amino acids long. The CDR3: CAWLQGTGHVYF. The CDR3 region has the DNA TGTGCCTGGTTACAGGGGACTGGCCATGTGTACTTC.

The CDR3 DNA reads TGCAGTGCCTTGGGCTACACCTTC. It codes for CSALGYTF. The J gene is TRBJ1-2, the V gene TRBV20-1, with unresolved D. This CDR3 has 8 residues. The V end was cut by 6 bases, the J end by 8 bases, with 4 bases between. Germline V gene sequence: CDR1 DFQATT, CDR2 SNEGSKA (reference sequence).

J is TRBJ2-4 and V is TRBV7-8, with 10 bases identical to TRBD2. In germline, CDR1 is SGHVS, CDR2 FQNEAQ. This CDR3 has 13 amino acids. J lost 6 bases, V lost 6 bases, and 2 bases had no gene match. The CDR3 sequence is CASRLAGTNIQYF. DNA for the CDR3: TGTGCCAGCAGACTAGCGGGAACAAACATTCAGTACTTC.

The chain employs TRBV10-3 and TRBJ2-3; TRBD1 is a possible D gene (5 bases). The CDR3 runs to 15 residues. Germline V lookup: CDR1 ENHRY, CDR2 SYGVKD. With 2 bases removed from V and 5 bases from J, the gap between germline ends came to 14 bases. The DNA of the CDR3 is TGTGCCATCAGTGAGGGTCCCAGGGTTCGAGATACGCAGTATTTT. Its protein product is CAISEGPRVRDTQYF.

The chain uses TRBV7-9 and TRBJ1-1, with TRBD1 as a possible D gene (6 bases). With 5 bases removed from V and 5 bases from J, the gap between germline ends came to 18 bases. This CDR3 spans 15 amino acids. Germline-derived CDR1 and CDR2 are SEHNR and FQNEAQ (reference sequence). The CDR3 region is CASSATAGARTEAFF. In nucleotides, the CDR3 is TGTGCCAGCAGCGCAACTGCAGGGGCGAGGACTGAAGCTTTCTTT.

This clone was detected once. This rearrangement joins TRBV7-8 to TRBJ1-2; no reliable D call. CDR3 length equals 15 residues. The germline V gene encodes CDR1 SGHVS and CDR2 FQNEAQ. V shed 2 bases and J shed 0 bases, with 10 bases lying between them. The CDR3 reads CASSLNPLTNYGYTF. CDR3 nucleotide sequence: TGTGCCAGCAGCTTAAACCCCTTGACTAACTATGGCTACACCTTC.